This is a list of T cell receptor beta chains from one sample in a study of prognosis after radiotherapy for stage I lung cancer. TCRdb reprocessed the multiplex PCR reads via MiXCR and lists one record per CDR3 protein. The sample includes over 25,000 distinct CDR3 sequences, 46% of them seen just once. The source was PBMCs, collected before or after stereotactic body radiation therapy (not recorded which). These receptors all stem from a donor over 45 with non-small cell lung cancer. CDR3s include the opening cysteine and the closing phenylalanine or tryptophan. Each record gives: V gene, J gene, CDR3 protein.

TRBV19	TRBJ2-1	CASSIVLAGRDEQFF
TRBV10-3	TRBJ1-1	CAISTTGTDTEAFF
TRBV4-1	TRBJ2-1	CASSQGFDEQFF
TRBV5-4	TRBJ2-3	CASTMGRGGGTDTQYF
TRBV20-1	TRBJ1-1	CSAGAIHTEAFF
TRBV20-1	TRBJ1-2	CSARGTGVPSNYGYTF
TRBV27	TRBJ2-3	CASRWAGPDTQYF
TRBV28	TRBJ1-5	CASSLAGWDGWNQPQHF
TRBV20-1	TRBJ2-7	CSAIDRIRSYNEQYF
TRBV27	TRBJ2-6	CASSSQGAGANVLTF
TRBV18	TRBJ2-3	CASSPLPGTMITDTQYF
TRBV5-1	TRBJ2-5	CASSFGTGMETQYF
TRBV30	TRBJ1-2	CAWLGWRRGRNLGYTF
TRBV19	TRBJ1-6	CASSVQGLDSPLHF
TRBV30	TRBJ1-5	CAWSDRGLFNQPQHF
TRBV4-2	TRBJ2-2	CASSPSPSGPGELFF
TRBV6-1	TRBJ2-7	CASSEMQTREF
TRBV6-1	TRBJ1-2	CASSTGQGASNYGYTF